A single T cell receptor beta chain is shown here with its context. Its target is not known. Trimming took 5 bases from V and 2 from J, leaving 10 bases between them. CDR1 SGHAT and CDR2 FQNNGV come from the germline V gene. The CDR3 consists of 13 residues. This sample was taken from a study of molecular identifiers for immune sequencing clone quantification. Study-level results: Clones that exceeded 20 RNA copies held over 99% of effector molecules, yet under 1% in naive cells.

TCRdb used MiXCR to reprocess the PCR reads, holding one entry per CDR3 protein. Here the sample spans more than 70,000 distinct CDR3 sequences, roughly a fifth being singletons. This sequence was found in a human donor in good health. Some libraries in this study had Jurkat cell RNA spiked in. Sequenced sample: naive CD8+ T cells from blood, with Jurkat cell RNA spiked in. Documented subset: FACS-sorted CD8+CD4-CCR7+CD45RA+ naive T cells. The rearrangement uses TRBV11-2 and TRBJ2-7; D is perhaps TRBD2 (6 bases). CDR3 in DNA: TGTGCCAGCAGCCAGGGACTCCCCTACGAGCAGTACTTC. Encoded protein: CASSQGLPYEQYF.